This TCR beta chain was sequenced during a study of T cell responses to AZD1222 COVID-19 vaccine. For the study at large: Second-dose intervals near 4 or 12 weeks were combined. Overall study findings and caveats: Regions 160-218 and 743-854 held dominance among vaccine-associated CD4 TCRs, which spanned spike. Close to half of spike-specific TCRs reportedly recognize unmutated variant regions. The donor group comprised mostly white British people and more females; the analysis possibly underestimated clonal diversity.

This clone appeared once. Its cognate antigen is unknown. This table comes from immunoSEQ multiplex PCR, and its TCRdb copy is limited to in-frame clones, with some not included. This sample has tens of thousands of clones, with about nine tenths found just once. The V segment lost 1 base and the J segment 3 bases; nucleotides outside the gene matches: 3. Per germline, CDR1 SGHAT and CDR2 FQNNGV. The CDR3 extends over 16 amino acids. The rearrangement links TRBV11-2 to TRBJ1-5; 10 bases agree with TRBD1. The receptor was derived from an adult in good health. The starting material was peripheral blood, obtained on day 0 of AZD1222 vaccination. Here the CDR3 DNA reads TGTGCCAGCAGCTTAGGGACAGGGGGACCCAATCAGCCCCAGCATTTT. This gives the protein CASSLGTGGPNQPQHF.